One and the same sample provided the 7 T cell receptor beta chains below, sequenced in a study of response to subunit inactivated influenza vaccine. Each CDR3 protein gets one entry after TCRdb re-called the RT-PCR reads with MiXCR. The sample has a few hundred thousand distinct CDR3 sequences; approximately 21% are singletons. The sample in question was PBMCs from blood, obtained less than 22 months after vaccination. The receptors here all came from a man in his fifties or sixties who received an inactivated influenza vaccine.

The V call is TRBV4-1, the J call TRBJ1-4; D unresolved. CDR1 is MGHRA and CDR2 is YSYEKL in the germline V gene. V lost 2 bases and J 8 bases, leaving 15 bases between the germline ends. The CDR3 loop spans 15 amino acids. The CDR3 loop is CASSQLPGMGEKLFF. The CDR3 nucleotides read TGCGCCAGCAGCCAATTACCCGGAATGGGGGAAAAACTGTTTTTT.

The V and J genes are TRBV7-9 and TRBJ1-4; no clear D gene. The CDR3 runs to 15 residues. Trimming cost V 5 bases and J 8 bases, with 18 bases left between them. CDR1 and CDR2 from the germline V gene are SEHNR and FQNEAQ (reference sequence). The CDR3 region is CASSPMAGSGEKLFF. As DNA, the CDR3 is TGTGCCAGCAGCCCCATGGCTGGGTCAGGCGAAAAACTGTTTTTT.

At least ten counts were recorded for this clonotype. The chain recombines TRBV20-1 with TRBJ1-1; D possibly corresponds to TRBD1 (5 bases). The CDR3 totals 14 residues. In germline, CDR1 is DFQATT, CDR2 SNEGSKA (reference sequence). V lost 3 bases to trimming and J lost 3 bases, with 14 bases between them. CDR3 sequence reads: CSASPPGLHTEAFF. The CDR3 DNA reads TGCAGTGCTAGCCCCCCGGGACTTCACACTGAAGCTTTCTTT.

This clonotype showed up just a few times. DNA for the CDR3: TGTGCCAGCAGCTTCCCGACTGACCCCACTGGAAACACCATATATTTT. Its protein product is CASSFPTDPTGNTIYF. The V and J genes are TRBV7-2 and TRBJ1-3; D not certain. The germline CDR1 and CDR2 sequences are SGHTA and FQGNSA. The CDR3 contains 16 residues. V was trimmed by 3 bases and J by 2 bases, leaving 14 bases between them.

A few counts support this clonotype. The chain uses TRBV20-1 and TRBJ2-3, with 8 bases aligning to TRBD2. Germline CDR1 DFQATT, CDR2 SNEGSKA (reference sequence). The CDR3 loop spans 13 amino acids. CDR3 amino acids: CRGSAGGTDTQYF. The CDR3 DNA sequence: TGCAGGGGTTCGGCGGGAGGTACAGATACGCAGTATTTT.

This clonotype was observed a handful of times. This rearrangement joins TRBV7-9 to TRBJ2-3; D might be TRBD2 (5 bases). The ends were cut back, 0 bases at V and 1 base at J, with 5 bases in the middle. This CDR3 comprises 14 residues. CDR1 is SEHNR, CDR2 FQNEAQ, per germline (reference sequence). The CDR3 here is CASSLARGTDTQYF. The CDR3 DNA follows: TGTGCCAGCAGCTTAGCGAGGGGCACAGATACGCAGTATTTT.

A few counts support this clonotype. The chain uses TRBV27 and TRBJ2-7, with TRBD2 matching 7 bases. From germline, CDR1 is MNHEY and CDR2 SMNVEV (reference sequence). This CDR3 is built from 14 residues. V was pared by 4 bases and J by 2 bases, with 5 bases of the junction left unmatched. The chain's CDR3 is CASSSSGRAYEQYF. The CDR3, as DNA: TGTGCCAGCAGTTCCTCGGGGAGGGCCTACGAGCAGTACTTC.